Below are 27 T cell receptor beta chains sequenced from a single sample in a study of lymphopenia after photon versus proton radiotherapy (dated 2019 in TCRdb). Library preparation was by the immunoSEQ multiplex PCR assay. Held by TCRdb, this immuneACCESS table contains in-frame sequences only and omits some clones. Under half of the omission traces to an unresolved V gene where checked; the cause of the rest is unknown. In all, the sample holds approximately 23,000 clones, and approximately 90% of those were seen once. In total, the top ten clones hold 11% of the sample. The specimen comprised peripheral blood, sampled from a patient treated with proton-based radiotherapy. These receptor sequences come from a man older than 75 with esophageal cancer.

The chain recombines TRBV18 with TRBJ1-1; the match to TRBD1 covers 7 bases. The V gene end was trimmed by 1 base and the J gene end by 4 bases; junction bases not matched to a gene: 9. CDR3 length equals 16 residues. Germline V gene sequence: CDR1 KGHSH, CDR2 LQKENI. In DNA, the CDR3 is TGTGCCAGCTCACCACAGGGGGCCGCTAGACCCACTGAAGCTTTCTTT. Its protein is CASSPQGAARPTEAFF.

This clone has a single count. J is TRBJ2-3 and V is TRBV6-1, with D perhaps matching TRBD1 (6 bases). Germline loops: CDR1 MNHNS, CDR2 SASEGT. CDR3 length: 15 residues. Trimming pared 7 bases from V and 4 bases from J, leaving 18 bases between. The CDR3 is CASTRKRAGADTQYF. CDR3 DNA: TGTGCCAGCACCCGAAAAAGGGCAGGGGCAGATACGCAGTATTTT.

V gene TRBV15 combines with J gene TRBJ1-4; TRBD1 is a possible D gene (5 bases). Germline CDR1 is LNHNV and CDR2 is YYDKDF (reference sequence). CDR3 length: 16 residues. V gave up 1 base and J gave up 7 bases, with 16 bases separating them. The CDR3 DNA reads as TGTGCCACCAGCAGAGCGATCCGGGACTTGGGTGAAAAACTGTTTTTT. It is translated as CATSRAIRDLGEKLFF.

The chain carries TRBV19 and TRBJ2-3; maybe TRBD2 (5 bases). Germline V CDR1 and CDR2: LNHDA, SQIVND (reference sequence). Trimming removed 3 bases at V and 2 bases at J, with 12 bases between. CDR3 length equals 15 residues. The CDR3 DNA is TGTGCCAGTAGTATTAGCGCATTTATCACAGATACGCAGTATTTT. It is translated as CASSISAFITDTQYF.

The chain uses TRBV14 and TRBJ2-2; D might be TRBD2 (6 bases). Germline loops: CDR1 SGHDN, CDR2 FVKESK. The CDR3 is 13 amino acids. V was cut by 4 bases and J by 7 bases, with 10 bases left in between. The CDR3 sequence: CASSPRLVGELFF. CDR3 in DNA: TGTGCCAGCAGCCCTAGACTAGTCGGGGAGCTGTTTTTT. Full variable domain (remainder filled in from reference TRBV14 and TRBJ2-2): EAGVTQFPSHSVIEKGQTVTLRCDPISGHDNLYWYRRVMGKEIKFLLHFVKESKQDESGMPNNRFLAERTGGTYSTLKVQPAELEDSGVYFCASSPRLVGELFFGEGSRLTVL.

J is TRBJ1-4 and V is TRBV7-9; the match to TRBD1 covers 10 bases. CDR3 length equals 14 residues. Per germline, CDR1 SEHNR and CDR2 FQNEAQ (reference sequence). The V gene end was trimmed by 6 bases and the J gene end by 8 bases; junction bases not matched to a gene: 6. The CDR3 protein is CASSSGTGDEKLFF. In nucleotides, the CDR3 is TGTGCCAGCAGTTCCGGGACAGGGGACGAAAAACTGTTTTTT.

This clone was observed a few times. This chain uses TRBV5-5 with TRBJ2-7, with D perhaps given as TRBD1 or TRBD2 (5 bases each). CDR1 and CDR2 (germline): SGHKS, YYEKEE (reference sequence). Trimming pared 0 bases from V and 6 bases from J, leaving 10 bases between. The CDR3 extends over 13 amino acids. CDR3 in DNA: TGTGCCAGCAGCTTGGAACTGAGGGGCGAGCAGTACTTC. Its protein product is CASSLELRGEQYF.

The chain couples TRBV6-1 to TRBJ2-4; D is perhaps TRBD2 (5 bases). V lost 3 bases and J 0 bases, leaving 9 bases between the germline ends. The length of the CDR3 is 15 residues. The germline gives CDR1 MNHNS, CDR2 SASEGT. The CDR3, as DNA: TGTGCCAGCAGTGATTCGGGGTTAGCCAAAAACATTCAGTACTTC. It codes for CASSDSGLAKNIQYF.

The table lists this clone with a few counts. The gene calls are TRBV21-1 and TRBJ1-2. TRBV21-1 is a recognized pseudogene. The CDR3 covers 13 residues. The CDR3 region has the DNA TGTGCCAGCAGCAAAGCGGGGATTCCAGGCTACACCTTC. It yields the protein CASSKAGIPGYTF.

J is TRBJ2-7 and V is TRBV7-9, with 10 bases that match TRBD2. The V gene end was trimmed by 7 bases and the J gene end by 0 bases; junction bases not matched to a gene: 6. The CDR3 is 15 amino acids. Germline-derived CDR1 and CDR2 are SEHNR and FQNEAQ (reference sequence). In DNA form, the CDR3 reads TGTGCCAGCACCTCCTCTAGCGGGAGCTCCTACGAGCAGTACTTC. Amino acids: CASTSSSGSSYEQYF.

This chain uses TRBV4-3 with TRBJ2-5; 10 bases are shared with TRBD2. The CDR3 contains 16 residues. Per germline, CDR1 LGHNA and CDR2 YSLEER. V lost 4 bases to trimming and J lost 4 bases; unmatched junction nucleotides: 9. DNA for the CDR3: TGCGCCAGCAGCCCTCTAGCGGGAGTAGTTGGAGAGACCCAGTACTTC. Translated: CASSPLAGVVGETQYF.

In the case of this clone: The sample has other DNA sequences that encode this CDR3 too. CDR3 sequence (DNA): TGCGCCAGCAGCTTGGTGGTGGATACGCAGTATTTT. Translating gives CASSLVVDTQYF. V usage is TRBV5-1 and J usage is TRBJ2-3, with unresolved D. Germline V gene data show CDR1 as SGHRS and CDR2 as YFSETQ. V lost 0 bases to trimming and J lost 6 bases, with 5 bases between them. The length of the CDR3 is 12 residues.

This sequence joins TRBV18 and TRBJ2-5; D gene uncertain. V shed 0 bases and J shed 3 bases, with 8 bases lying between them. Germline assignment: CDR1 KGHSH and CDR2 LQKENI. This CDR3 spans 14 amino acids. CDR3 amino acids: CASSPPAVEETQYF. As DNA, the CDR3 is TGTGCCAGCTCACCACCGGCAGTTGAAGAGACCCAGTACTTC.

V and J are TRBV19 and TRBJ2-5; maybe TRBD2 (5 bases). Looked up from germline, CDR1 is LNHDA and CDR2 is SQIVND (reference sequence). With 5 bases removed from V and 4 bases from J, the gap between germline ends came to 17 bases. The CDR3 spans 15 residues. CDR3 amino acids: CASSPTRIARETQYF. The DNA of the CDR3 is TGTGCCAGTAGTCCTACTCGGATAGCGAGAGAGACCCAGTACTTC.

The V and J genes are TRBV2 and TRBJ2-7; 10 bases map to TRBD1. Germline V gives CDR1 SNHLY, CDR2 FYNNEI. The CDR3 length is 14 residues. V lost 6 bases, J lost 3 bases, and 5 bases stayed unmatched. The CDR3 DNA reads TGTGCCAGCAGCGACAGGGGGCCCAACTACGAGCAGTACTTC. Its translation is CASSDRGPNYEQYF.

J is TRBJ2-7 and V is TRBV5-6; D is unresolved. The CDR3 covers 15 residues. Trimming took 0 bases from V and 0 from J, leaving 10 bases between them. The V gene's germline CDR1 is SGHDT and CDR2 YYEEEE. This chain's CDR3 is CASSLGRDNSYEQYF. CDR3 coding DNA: TGTGCCAGCAGCTTGGGACGAGATAACTCCTACGAGCAGTACTTC.

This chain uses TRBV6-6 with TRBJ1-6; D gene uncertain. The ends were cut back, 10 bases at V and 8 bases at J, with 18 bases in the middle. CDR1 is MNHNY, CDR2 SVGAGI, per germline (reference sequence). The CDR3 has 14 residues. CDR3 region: CATQKGPGHSPLHF. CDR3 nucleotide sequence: TGTGCCACCCAAAAGGGTCCAGGACATTCACCCCTCCACTTT.

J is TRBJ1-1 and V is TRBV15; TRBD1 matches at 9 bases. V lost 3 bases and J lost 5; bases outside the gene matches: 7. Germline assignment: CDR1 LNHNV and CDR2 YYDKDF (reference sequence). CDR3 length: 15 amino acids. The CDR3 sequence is CATSRRGTGQTEAFF. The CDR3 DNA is TGTGCCACCAGCAGGAGGGGGACAGGGCAGACTGAAGCTTTCTTT. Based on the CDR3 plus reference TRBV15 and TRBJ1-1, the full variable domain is DAMVIQNPRYQVTQFGKPVTLSCSQTLNHNVMYWYQQKSSQAPKLLFHYYDKDFNNEADTPDNFQSRRPNTSFCFLDIRSPGLGDTAMYLCATSRRGTGQTEAFFGQGTRLTVV.

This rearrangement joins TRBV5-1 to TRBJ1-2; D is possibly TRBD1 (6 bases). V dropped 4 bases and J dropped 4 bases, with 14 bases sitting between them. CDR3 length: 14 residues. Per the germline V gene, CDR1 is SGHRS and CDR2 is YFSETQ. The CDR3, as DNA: TGCGCCAGCAGCACCCAGGACAGCCTCTATGGCTACACCTTC. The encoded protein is CASSTQDSLYGYTF.

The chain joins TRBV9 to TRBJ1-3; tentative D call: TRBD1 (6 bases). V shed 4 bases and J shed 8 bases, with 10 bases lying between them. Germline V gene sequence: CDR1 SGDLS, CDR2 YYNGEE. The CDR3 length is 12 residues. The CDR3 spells CASSPGQYTIYF. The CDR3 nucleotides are TGTGCCAGCAGCCCTGGACAGTACACCATATATTTT.

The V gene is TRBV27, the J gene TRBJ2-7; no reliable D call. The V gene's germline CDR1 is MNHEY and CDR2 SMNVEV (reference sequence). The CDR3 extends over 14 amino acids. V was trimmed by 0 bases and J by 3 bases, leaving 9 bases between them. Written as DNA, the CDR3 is TGTGCCAGCAGTTTATCGAAAGGGAACTACGAGCAGTACTTC. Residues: CASSLSKGNYEQYF.

CDR3 DNA sequence: TGTGCCAGCAGAATAGCGGGAGGCCCCTTTGATGAGCAGTTCTTC. Translating it yields CASRIAGGPFDEQFF. The J gene is TRBJ2-1, the V gene TRBV25-1, with 10 bases matching TRBD2. Germline V lookup: CDR1 MGHDK, CDR2 SYGVNS. The CDR3 runs 15 residues. With 6 bases clipped from V and 8 bases from J, the junction kept 10 bases outside the gene matches.

In nucleotides, the CDR3 is TGTGCCAGCCCGGGAGTAGCGGGGGGGCCAGATACGCAGTATTTT. Amino acids: CASPGVAGGPDTQYF. V is TRBV6-1 and J is TRBJ2-3; TRBD2 agrees at 11 bases. Germline V gene data show CDR1 as MNHNS and CDR2 as SASEGT. The CDR3 sequence is 15 residues long. V lost 8 bases, J lost 4 bases, and 8 bases stayed unmatched.

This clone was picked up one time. The CDR3 region has the DNA TGTGCCAGCTCACCAAGTGCAGACAGGGAAGCTTTCTTT. As protein: CASSPSADREAFF. The J gene is TRBJ1-1, the V gene TRBV18; perhaps TRBD1 as D (6 bases). Germline V gene data show CDR1 as KGHSH and CDR2 as LQKENI. CDR3 length equals 13 residues. Trimming stripped 2 bases from V and 8 bases from J, with 12 bases between. Together with reference TRBV18 and TRBJ1-1, the CDR3 gives the full variable domain: NAGVMQNPRHLVRRRGQEARLRCSPMKGHSHVYWYRQLPEEGLKFMVYLQKENIIDESGMPKERFSAEFPKEGPSILRIQQVVRGDSAAYFCASSPSADREAFFGQGTRLTVV.

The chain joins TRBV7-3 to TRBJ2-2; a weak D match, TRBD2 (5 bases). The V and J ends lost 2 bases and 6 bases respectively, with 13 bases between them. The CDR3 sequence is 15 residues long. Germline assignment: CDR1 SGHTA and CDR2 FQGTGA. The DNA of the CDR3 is TGTGCCAGCAGCTTAGATGCTAGCCATTCCGGGGAGCTGTTTTTT. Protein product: CASSLDASHSGELFF.

CDR3 protein: CASSTGPSYEQYF. Written as DNA, the CDR3 is TGTGCCAGCAGCACGGGTCCGTCCTACGAGCAGTACTTC. This rearrangement joins TRBV21-1 to TRBJ2-5; the DNA was not compared with TRBD2, the D call given in the table. The J call may be mistaken, given a closer DNA end match to TRBJ2-7. TRBV21-1 is deemed a pseudogene. The CDR3 extends over 13 amino acids.

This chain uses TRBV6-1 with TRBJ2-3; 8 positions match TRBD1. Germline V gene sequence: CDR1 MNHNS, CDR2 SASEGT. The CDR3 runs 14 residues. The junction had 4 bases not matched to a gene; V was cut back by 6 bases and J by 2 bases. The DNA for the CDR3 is TGTGCCAGCAGCGGACAGGGATTCACAGATACGCAGTATTTT. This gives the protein CASSGQGFTDTQYF.